The rows below give T cell receptor beta chains drawn from one sample of a study of blood T cells in healthy people across ages. Each CDR3 protein is one row after TCRdb ran MiXCR on the 5' RACE reads. The table records about 1.7 million distinct CDR3 sequences, about 28% of them present only once. Sequencing was done on a sample of blood. These receptor sequences come from a woman aged 25 to 45 in good health. The CDR3 runs from the conserved cysteine through the conserved F or W. Each record gives: CDR3 protein, clone size, D gene, V gene. A D gene is named only where the DNA matches it firmly. Clone size appears in some rows only: once, few, many, or a class for an expanded clone.

CASSLWEGRVYEQYF,few,NA,TRBV6-5
CASSFSQGNYEQYF,few,TRBD1,TRBV5-1
CASRGRGGWETQYF,few,TRBD2,TRBV7-2
CASSLWTSSTFF,NA,NA,TRBV7-9
CASSGLAGVFQETQYF,NA,TRBD2,TRBV3-1
CASSVGTSGYEQFF,few,TRBD2,TRBV9
CACTAGSGSGETQYF,few,TRBD2,TRBV7-9
CASSEQGARDTQYF,few,TRBD1,TRBV3-1
CASSSTGPETQYF,few,NA,TRBV6-6
CASAPGRGTYEQYF,NA,NA,TRBV11-2
CASSFGGDTQYF,many,TRBD2,TRBV7-2
CSVTGTIQETQYF,many,NA,TRBV29-1
CASSLPGGPYEQYF,many,TRBD2,TRBV28
CASSQGLIGSYNEQFF,NA,NA,TRBV5-5
CASSLDPAVVGKGYF,NA,NA,TRBV11-2
CASSPAAALNTEAFF,NA,NA,TRBV7-2
CACLTGETQYF,few,NA,TRBV7-9
CASSLLESSEQYF,NA,NA,TRBV7-7
CASSVYAQNEQFF,many,NA,TRBV9
CASSSGMQETQYF,NA,NA,TRBV11-2
CSAPRTGGVSGNQPQHF,NA,TRBD1,TRBV20-1
CASSFGGARVSPLHF,few,NA,TRBV28
CASSAKRDSPYGYTF,many,TRBD1,TRBV2
CASSLDGGAEDTQYF,NA,TRBD2,TRBV5-1
CASSLGWLGELFF,many,NA,TRBV27
CASSNFGGAFNGQFF,NA,TRBD2,TRBV7-2
CAISANPGTRPAGDEQFF,many,TRBD2,TRBV10-3
CASNSGGMDEQYF,few,TRBD2,TRBV27
CASRAGPTNGYTF,few,NA,TRBV6-5
CSASPGLSPYEQYF,few,NA,TRBV20-1
CAISEAVRQDSLAKNIQYF,NA,NA,TRBV10-3
CASSFPGLANEQFF,many,TRBD2,TRBV13
CASREPEGGGHTF,NA,NA,TRBV25-1
CASSVGKSGDEQFF,NA,NA,TRBV3-1
CASSTPDRVRETQYF,NA,TRBD1,TRBV2
CSASMGGPPEQFF,NA,NA,TRBV20-1
CASSEDSNFYNEQFF,NA,NA,TRBV2
CSAKQGPRYGYTF,NA,NA,TRBV29-1
CGSSHHRLGKGVKDGYTF,NA,NA,TRBV16
CAISPAQWERSSYNEQFF,many,NA,TRBV5-1
CATSDLAGPDGYTF,NA,NA,TRBV24-1
CASGLAGVGDTQYF,few,TRBD2,TRBV12-3/TRBV12-4
CASSVGDRVSEQYF,NA,TRBD1,TRBV9
CASSSQGLAGANVLTF,NA,NA,TRBV27
CASSFANQGATRTTGELFF,NA,TRBD1,TRBV5-5
CASSRTENYQPQHF,NA,NA,TRBV9
CASSSDFYGYTF,NA,NA,TRBV5-1